Listed here are 3 T cell receptor beta chains from one sample, sequenced in a study of cytomegalovirus exposure and HLA in healthy donors. The PCR contained 60 Vbeta and 13 Jbeta primers. Assay: immunoSEQ multiplex PCR; the TCRdb copy retains only in-frame clones and omits some. Of over 150,000 clones detected, around 80% appear once; the ten largest clones hold 9.5% to 15%. The sample taken for sequencing was PBMCs. These TCRs come from a man aged 25-40 years in good health and CMV-seropositive.

This clone turned up a few times. The genes are TRBV2 and TRBJ1-1; D remains ambiguous. Germline loops: CDR1 SNHLY, CDR2 FYNNEI. The CDR3 length is 13 residues. Trimming left V 5 bases short and J 1 base short, with 8 bases between. CDR3 nucleotide sequence: TGTGCCAGCAGTTATGGCACGAACACTGAAGCTTTCTTT. This encodes CASSYGTNTEAFF.

The chain employs TRBV28 and TRBJ1-2, with TRBD1 identical over 8 bases. The CDR3 has 12 residues. Germline loops: CDR1 MDHEN, CDR2 SYDVKM. The ends lost 3 bases at V and 8 bases at J; junction bases unmatched: 2. The CDR3 region has the DNA TGTGCCAGCAGTTTCAGGGGGCAAGGCTACACCTTC. It yields the protein CASSFRGQGYTF.

The chain links TRBV19 to TRBJ2-3; 16 positions match TRBD2. The CDR3 spans 19 residues. Unmatched junction bases numbered 7, after V lost 4 bases and J lost 0 bases. Germline V gene lookup returns CDR1 LNHDA and CDR2 SQIVND (reference sequence). CDR3: CASSTRGTSGRASTDTQYF. Here the CDR3 DNA reads TGTGCCAGTAGTACGCGCGGGACTAGCGGGAGGGCCAGCACAGATACGCAGTATTTT.